Each of the 2 T cell receptor beta chains below was sequenced from the same sample in a study of read filtering for tumor transcriptome and immune sequencing. The library was built from about 370 ng RNA with molecular barcoded adaptors for alpha/delta and beta/gamma chains. MiXCR was run by TCRdb on the reads, yielding one entry per CDR3 protein. The sample consists of 50,000 or so distinct CDR3 sequences, roughly a fifth of them appearing once. The sample was a population of CD138-negative cells sorted from bone marrow. These TCRs come from a donor at least 40 years old with multiple myeloma.

This clonotype was seen at least ten times. V and J are TRBV6-2 or TRBV6-3 and TRBJ1-5, with 7 bases that match TRBD1. Per the germline V gene, CDR1 is MNHEY and CDR2 is SVGEGT. The V segment lost 4 bases and the J segment 2 bases; nucleotides outside the gene matches: 14. The CDR3 has 18 residues. In nucleotides, the CDR3 is TGTGCCAGCAGTTTTTTTCAGAGGACAGGAGGGCGCAATCAGCCCCAGCATTTT. This encodes CASSFFQRTGGRNQPQHF.

This clonotype was seen only a few times. The V gene is TRBV7-9, the J gene TRBJ1-1, with D perhaps TRBD1 (5 bases). Germline-derived CDR1 and CDR2 are SEHNR and FQNEAQ (reference sequence). Trimming stripped 7 bases from V and 1 base from J, with 19 bases between. The CDR3 loop spans 16 amino acids. CDR3 in DNA: TGTGCCAGCATCCTCGGGGCGAGGGGCGGGAACACTGAAGCTTTCTTT. Translating gives CASILGARGGNTEAFF. Full variable domain (outside the CDR3, taken from reference TRBV7-9 and TRBJ1-1): DTGVSQNPRHKITKRGQNVTFRCDPISEHNRLYWYRQTLGQGPEFLTYFQNEAQLEKSRLLSDRFSAERPKGSFSTLEIQRTEQGDSAMYLCASILGARGGNTEAFFGQGTRLTVV.